This is a list of T cell receptor beta chains from one sample in a study of molecular identifiers for immune sequencing clone quantification. Each CDR3 protein is one row after TCRdb ran MiXCR on the PCR reads. The repertoire holds about 510,000 distinct CDR3 sequences, over 20% seen once, with approximately 0.8% in the top ten. The sample comprised naive CD8+ T cells from blood, with Jurkat cell RNA spiked in. These receptors all come from a human donor in good health. Some libraries in this study had Jurkat cell RNA spiked in. CDR3s include the opening cysteine and the closing phenylalanine or tryptophan. A D gene is named only where the DNA matches it firmly. Rows give clone size only sometimes, using once, few, many, or a class for an expanded clone.

clone_size | j_call | v_call | d_call | cdr3_aa | cdr3_nt
many | TRBJ2-3 | TRBV29-1 | NA | CSVEEVGTDTQYF | TGCAGCGTTGAAGAGGTGGGCACAGATACGCAGTATTTT
many | TRBJ1-5 | TRBV5-5 | NA | CASSLIVDQPQHF | TGTGCCAGCAGCTTAATAGTCGATCAGCCCCAGCATTTT
NA | TRBJ2-7 | TRBV6-2/TRBV6-3 | TRBD2 | CASSPPPGLADLRSYEQYF | TGTGCCAGCAGCCCGCCGCCGGGACTAGCGGACCTCCGCTCCTACGAGCAGTACTTC
many | TRBJ1-5 | TRBV19 | NA | CASSISDYSNQPQHF | TGTGCCAGTAGTATTTCAGACTATAGCAATCAGCCCCAGCATTTT
NA | TRBJ2-3 | TRBV27 | NA | CASSSGRYTDTQYF | TGTGCCAGCAGTTCGGGACGGTACACAGATACGCAGTATTTT
NA | TRBJ1-1 | TRBV28 | NA | CASEDGMSTEAFF | TGTGCCAGCGAGGACGGCATGAGCACTGAAGCTTTCTTT
few | TRBJ1-2 | TRBV6-2/TRBV6-3 | NA | CASSYNSKDTTPYYGYTF | TGTGCCAGCAGTTACAATTCCAAGGACACGACCCCATACTATGGCTACACCTTC
few | TRBJ2-1 | TRBV12-3/TRBV12-4 | TRBD2 | CASSQTSPSSYNEQFF | TGTGCCAGCAGCCAGACTAGCCCGAGCTCCTACAATGAGCAGTTCTTC
many | TRBJ2-7 | TRBV5-5 | TRBD2 | CASSLGPSGTYEQYF | TGTGCCAGCAGCTTGGGGCCTAGCGGAACCTACGAGCAGTACTTC
few | TRBJ1-1 | TRBV12-3/TRBV12-4 | NA | CASSFDFGQTNTEAFF | TGTGCCAGCAGTTTTGACTTTGGACAGACGAACACTGAAGCTTTCTTT
many | TRBJ2-7 | TRBV4-3 | TRBD1 | CASSHRGQGYEQYF | TGCGCCAGCAGCCACCGCGGACAGGGCTACGAGCAGTACTTC
NA | TRBJ2-3 | TRBV27 | TRBD1 | CASSYYGTVSTDTQYF | TGTGCCAGCAGTTACTATGGGACAGTCAGCACAGATACGCAGTATTTT
NA | TRBJ1-5 | TRBV6-5 | NA | CASSYTGGQPQHF | TGTGCCAGCAGTTACACCGGGGGTCAGCCCCAGCATTTT